This T cell receptor (beta chain) was identified during a study of CD8+ T cells in alopecia areata. Notes on this clone: Mouse germline and gene names are used. The read finishes 3 residues shy of the CDR3 end, and the germline J gene is used to complete it.

RNA, once extracted, was reverse transcribed into cDNA for use as the sequencing template. Sequencing was performed with immunoSEQ multiplex PCR; in TCRdb, only in-frame clones are kept and a portion is missing. The profile covers 290,000 or so clones, none occurring a single time. The CDR3 runs 14 residues. V lost 3 bases, J lost 5 bases, and 9 bases lay in between. The germline V gene has CDR1 NSHNY and CDR2 SYGAGN. Scientists pooled cutaneous lymph node cells and sorted them on CD4, CD8alpha, NKG2D, NKG2ACE and other markers. Input material: CD4+ T cells sorted from a lymph node. The V gene is TRBV13-1, the J gene TRBJ1-6; TRBD1 is a possible D gene (5 bases). TRBJ1-6 is known as an ORF, though its function is uncertain. The clonotype comes from a C3H/HeJ mouse with alopecia areata. MHC haplotype of the strain: H2-k. The CDR3 sequence: CASSGDRNNSPLYF. The covered CDR3 bases are TGTGCCAGCAGTGGTGACAGAAATAATTCGCCC.